Sequencing of this T cell receptor (beta chain) was carried out in a study of Tregs in tolerant kidney transplant recipients. General study points: Changing PCR primers prevented nucleotide comparison between some patients' samples. Tolerant patients' donor-specific Tregs expanded beyond overall Tregs, suggesting antigen-driven growth.

Here immunoSEQ multiplex PCR was the method, and the copy in TCRdb shows in-frame clones only, minus some. The sample records about 81,000 clones, about 91% being singletons. Related graft donors supplied nonmyeloablative bone marrow transplants, and mixed chimerism was transient. CD4+CD25+CD127- Tregs, CD4+CD25- non-Tregs, CD4 and CD8 cells were sorted. Turning to this clone: Its antigen is as yet unknown.

Germline V gene lookup returns CDR1 SGHDT and CDR2 YYEEEE. There are 15 residues in the CDR3. Trimming stripped 4 bases from V and 3 bases from J, with 16 bases between. The receptor was isolated from a human patient who received a combined kidney and bone marrow transplant. Some T cells could come from the graft donor. This specimen was CD4+ T cells from blood (PBMCs), taken 24 months after the transplant. This chain connects TRBV5-6 to TRBJ1-2, with D possibly TRBD1 on 5 matching bases. CDR3 in amino acids: CASSPTLRVDYGYTF. The CDR3 bases are TGTGCCAGCAGCCCCACCCTCAGGGTGGACTATGGCTACACCTTC.